Shown below are 9 T cell receptor beta chains from a single sample sequenced in a study of Ad26.COV2.S vaccination and SARS-CoV-2 variants. Treatment defined: 15 to 20 received Ad26.COV2.S at low or high dose, single or two shots; roughly 5 received placebo; per-sample allocation not given. The samples were gathered on day 63 after the first injection of vaccine or placebo. The repertoire was sequenced with immunoSEQ multiplex PCR; TCRdb's copy has only in-frame clones and lacks some. The sample carries over 400,000 clones, 89% recorded once. Here the sequenced sample was peripheral blood, taken in a trial of Ad26.COV2.S vaccine versus placebo. These receptors all come from a person aged 18-60 years who received the Ad26.COV2.S COVID-19 vaccine or a placebo.

The rearrangement joins TRBV3-1 (or the pseudogene TRBV3-2) to TRBJ2-5; TRBD1 is a possible D gene (6 bases). Germline CDR1 reads LGHDT; CDR2 reads YNNKEL (reference sequence). V was pared by 6 bases and J by 5 bases, with 16 bases between. CDR3 size: 14 residues. The CDR3, as DNA: TGTGCCAGCAGGGTGACAGGTCCGGGGGAGACCCAGTACTTC. This sequence encodes CASRVTGPGETQYF.

This clone was seen just once. This chain connects TRBV7-2 to TRBJ1-6; TRBD1 matches at 9 bases. The CDR3 has 16 amino acids. V shed 3 bases and J 10 bases; nucleotides not matched to a gene: 10. Germline assignment: CDR1 SGHTA and CDR2 FQGNSA. In nucleotides, the CDR3 is TGTGCCAGCAGCTTGTCCGGGACAGGGACCTACTCACCCCTCCACTTT. Its protein product is CASSLSGTGTYSPLHF.

The chain employs TRBV28 and TRBJ1-1; 8 nucleotides agree with TRBD1. The CDR3 is made up of 16 amino acids. CDR1 MDHEN and CDR2 SYDVKM come from the germline V gene. V lost 4 bases, J lost 0 bases, and 7 bases stayed unmatched. CDR3 protein: CASSYNRGSLNTEAFF. CDR3 nucleotide sequence: TGTGCCAGCAGTTACAACAGGGGGAGTTTGAACACTGAAGCTTTCTTT.

The chain recombines TRBV18 with TRBJ2-3; perhaps TRBD1 as D (6 bases). Trimming shortened V by 6 bases and J by 9 bases, and 25 bases separated the two germline ends. The CDR3 runs to 16 residues. CDR1 KGHSH and CDR2 LQKENI come from the germline V gene. The CDR3 loop reads CASSILQGLRSSTQYF. The CDR3 nucleotides read TGTGCCAGCTCCATCCTACAGGGATTGAGATCAAGCACGCAGTATTTT. The full variable domain, rest sourced from reference TRBV18 and TRBJ2-3, is NAGVMQNPRHLVRRRGQEARLRCSPMKGHSHVYWYRQLPEEGLKFMVYLQKENIIDESGMPKERFSAEFPKEGPSILRIQQVVRGDSAAYFCASSILQGLRSSTQYFGPGTRLTVL.

About this clone: Other nucleotide sequences from this sample produce the same CDR3. J is TRBJ1-1 and V is TRBV4-3; D may be TRBD1 (6 bases). CDR1 is LGHNA, CDR2 YSLEER, per germline. With 3 bases removed from V and 1 base from J, the gap between germline ends came to 6 bases. The CDR3 has 13 amino acids. CDR3 coding DNA: TGCGCCAGCAGCCAGGACAGGAACACTGAAGCTTTCTTT. Its translation is CASSQDRNTEAFF.

The table lists this clone with a count of one. The chain is built from TRBV7-3 and TRBJ2-2; D may be TRBD1 (7 bases). V lost 8 bases to trimming and J lost 4 bases, with 14 bases between them. Per germline, CDR1 SGHTA and CDR2 FQGTGA. The length of the CDR3 is 14 residues. The CDR3 loop reads CASLRGAGTGELFF. CDR3 nucleotide sequence: TGTGCCAGCCTCAGGGGGGCGGGCACCGGGGAGCTGTTTTTT.

In DNA form, the CDR3 reads TGTGCCAGCTCCCGGGGTGGGGACACTGAAGCTTTCTTT. Translated: CASSRGGDTEAFF. This sequence joins TRBV18 and TRBJ1-1; D gene uncertain. CDR1 KGHSH and CDR2 LQKENI come from the germline V gene. Deletions cut 6 bases from V and 3 bases from J, with 11 bases between. The CDR3 consists of 13 residues.

The J gene is TRBJ2-1, the V gene TRBV24-1; no definite D call. The CDR3 is 16 amino acids. Germline V gene lookup returns CDR1 KGHDR and CDR2 SFDVKD. Deletions cut 3 bases from V and 2 bases from J, with 13 bases between. The CDR3 DNA reads TGTGCCACCAGTGATCGGTCGATTAGGACCTACAATGAGCAGTTCTTC. This gives the protein CATSDRSIRTYNEQFF.

V gene TRBV30 combines with J gene TRBJ2-3, with no clear D. The CDR3 spans 12 residues. V lost 0 bases and J lost 5, with 6 bases in between. Germline V gene data show CDR1 as GTSNPN and CDR2 as SVGIG (reference sequence). This CDR3 reads CAWSVLGDTQYF. The CDR3 region has the DNA TGTGCCTGGAGTGTATTAGGAGATACGCAGTATTTT.